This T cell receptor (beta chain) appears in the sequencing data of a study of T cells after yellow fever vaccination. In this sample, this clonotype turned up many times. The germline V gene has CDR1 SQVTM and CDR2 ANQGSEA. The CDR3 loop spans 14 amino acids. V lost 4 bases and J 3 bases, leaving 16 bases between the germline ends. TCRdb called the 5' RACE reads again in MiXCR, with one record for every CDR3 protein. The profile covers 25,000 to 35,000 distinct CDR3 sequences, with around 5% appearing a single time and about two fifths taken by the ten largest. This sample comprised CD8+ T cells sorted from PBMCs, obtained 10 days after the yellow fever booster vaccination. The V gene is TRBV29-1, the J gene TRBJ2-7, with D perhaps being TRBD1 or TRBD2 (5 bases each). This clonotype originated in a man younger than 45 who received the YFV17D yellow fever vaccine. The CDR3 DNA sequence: TGCAGCGTTGCTTATGGGGGAGAGGGCTACGAGCAGTACTTC. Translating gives CSVAYGGEGYEQYF.